The 16 T cell receptor beta chains presented below share a single source sample, sequenced in a study of tumor-infiltrating lymphocytes in localized non-small cell lung cancer. Data came from immunoSEQ multiplex PCR; TCRdb stores just in-frame clones and leaves some out. The table includes under 10,000 clones, about two thirds detected once. Sequenced: lung tumor tissue. The receptors come from a human donor with non-small cell lung cancer.

The chain links TRBV14 to TRBJ2-3; D gene unclear. Germline V gene lookup returns CDR1 SGHDN and CDR2 FVKESK. Trimming removed 4 bases from V and 3 bases from J, with 5 bases in between. The CDR3 contains 12 residues. CDR3 sequence: CASSLSTDTQYF. CDR3 bases: TGTGCCAGCAGCCTTTCAACAGATACGCAGTATTTT.

This clone qualifies as hyperexpanded. The V gene is TRBV12-5, the J gene TRBJ2-7; D perhaps matches TRBD1 (6 bases). There are 14 residues in the CDR3. Trimming left V 2 bases short and J 1 base short, with 9 bases between. Per the germline V gene, CDR1 is LGHNT and CDR2 is FRNRAP. CDR3 DNA: TGTGCTAGTGGTTTGACAGGGCATTCCTACGAGCAGTACTTC. Protein product: CASGLTGHSYEQYF.

The V gene is TRBV7-3, the J gene TRBJ1-2; possible D gene TRBD1, 6 bases. The CDR3 is 15 residues long. Germline V gene lookup returns CDR1 SGHTA and CDR2 FQGTGA. The V and J ends lost 5 bases and 4 bases respectively, with 17 bases between them. The CDR3 coding sequence is TGTGCCAGCAGCCCCTCCTCGGGGGGCACCTATGGCTACACCTTC. Residues: CASSPSSGGTYGYTF.

Notes on this clone: At one end the junction does not follow the germline gene, possibly because of a read error. The chain recombines TRBV29-1 with TRBJ1-2; D is uncertain. Germline V gene data show CDR1 as SQVTM and CDR2 as ANQGSEA. This CDR3 has 13 amino acids. CDR3 DNA: TGCAGCGGGAGAGACTTACCAAACTCTGGCTACACCTTC. Protein sequence: CSGRDLPNSGYTF.

This chain connects TRBV25-1 to TRBJ1-1; 9 bases are a match to TRBD1. V shed 8 bases, J shed 10 bases, and the junction held 8 bases outside the gene matches. CDR3 length: 12 residues. Per germline, CDR1 MGHDK and CDR2 SYGVNS. CDR3: CASDIGTGRAFF. The CDR3 DNA follows: TGTGCCAGCGATATTGGGACAGGGAGAGCTTTCTTT.

V gene TRBV28 combines with J gene TRBJ2-7, with 7 bases lining up with TRBD2. V gave up 6 bases and J gave up 5 bases; unmatched junction bases: 7. The CDR3 contains 13 residues. Looked up from germline, CDR1 is MDHEN and CDR2 is SYDVKM. The CDR3 nucleotides read TGTGCCAGCAGATCCGGACTAGACCACGAGCAGTACTTC. Translated: CASRSGLDHEQYF.

The chain carries TRBV10-2 and TRBJ1-1; TRBD1 might be the D (6 bases). Germline values: CDR1 WSHSY, CDR2 SAAADI. Trimming cost V 6 bases and J 0 bases, with 8 bases left between them. The CDR3 contains 13 residues. CDR3 sequence reads: CASRDSVNTEAFF. CDR3 DNA sequence: TGCGCCAGCAGGGACAGTGTGAACACTGAAGCTTTCTTT.

The chain has TRBV5-1 and TRBJ2-1, with D perhaps being TRBD1 or TRBD2 (6 bases each). The CDR3 covers 14 residues. Germline CDR1 and CDR2: SGHRS and YFSETQ. Trimming shortened V by 3 bases and J by 4 bases, and 11 bases separated the two germline ends. The CDR3 region has the DNA TGCGCCAGCAGCTCGGAGGGGGATTACAATGAGCAGTTCTTC. Its translation: CASSSEGDYNEQFF.

V and J are TRBV4-3 and TRBJ2-7; D not resolved. V was cut by 1 base and J by 7 bases, with 11 bases left in between. This CDR3 is built from 13 residues. The germline V gene has CDR1 LGHNA and CDR2 YSLEER. The CDR3 region is CASSQGVGNEQYF. The CDR3 DNA is TGCGCCAGCAGCCAAGGTGTTGGGAATGAGCAGTACTTC.

This clone was counted between two and nine times. This chain joins TRBV13 and TRBJ2-5; a weak D match, TRBD2 (5 bases). Per germline, CDR1 PRHDT and CDR2 FYEKMQ (reference sequence). V was clipped by 4 bases and J by 2 bases, with 14 bases between them. The CDR3 loop spans 15 amino acids. The CDR3 DNA reads TGTGCCAGCAGCTCAACGGACGGACTTCAAGAGACCCAGTACTTC. It encodes CASSSTDGLQETQYF.

This clone was detected only once. The chain links TRBV29-1 to TRBJ2-2; 7 bases match TRBD1. Germline V gene data show CDR1 as SQVTM and CDR2 as ANQGSEA. V was clipped by 4 bases and J by 4 bases; unmatched bases: 6. CDR3 length equals 14 residues. The CDR3 DNA reads as TGCAGCGTTGGGGGACAGCCCGGCACCGGGGAGCTGTTTTTT. Translating gives CSVGGQPGTGELFF.

The V call is TRBV28, the J call TRBJ1-1; the match to TRBD1 covers 9 bases. Trimming cost V 8 bases and J 4 bases; bases outside gene matches: 2. The germline V gene has CDR1 MDHEN and CDR2 SYDVKM. This CDR3 is built from 12 residues. CDR3: CASGTGSTEAFF. CDR3 DNA: TGTGCCAGCGGGACAGGGAGCACTGAAGCTTTCTTT.

J is TRBJ1-2 and V is TRBV14; 10 nucleotides line up with TRBD1. This CDR3 has 15 amino acids. Germline CDR1 is SGHDN and CDR2 is FVKESK. J was trimmed by 4 bases and V by 4 bases; bases with no gene match: 6. CDR3: CASSLRGQGFYGYTF. The CDR3 coding sequence is TGTGCCAGCAGCCTACGGGGACAGGGGTTCTATGGCTACACCTTC. The full variable domain, with the rest looked up from reference TRBV14 and TRBJ1-2, is EAGVTQFPSHSVIEKGQTVTLRCDPISGHDNLYWYRRVMGKEIKFLLHFVKESKQDESGMPNNRFLAERTGGTYSTLKVQPAELEDSGVYFCASSLRGQGFYGYTFGSGTRLTVV.

This chain uses TRBV7-2 with TRBJ2-7; D not resolved. This CDR3 comprises 14 residues. Trimming took off 5 bases at V and 2 bases at J, with 13 bases between the two ends. Looked up from germline, CDR1 is SGHTA and CDR2 is FQGNSA. The CDR3 DNA reads TGTGCCAGCAGCAAAAACACCGCCCCCTACGAGCAGTACTTC. The encoded protein is CASSKNTAPYEQYF.

The chain is built from TRBV6-5 and TRBJ2-7, with 7 bases matching TRBD2. V lost 6 bases, J lost 0 bases, and 2 bases stayed unmatched. The CDR3 is 13 residues long. CDR1 is MNHEY and CDR2 is SVGAGI in the germline V gene. In DNA, the CDR3 is TGTGCCAGCAGCCCGGGAGGCTCCTACGAGCAGTACTTC. Translation: CASSPGGSYEQYF.

This clone appeared once. CDR3 protein: CAWSATANTGELFF. The CDR3 DNA reads as TGTGCCTGGAGTGCTACCGCGAACACCGGGGAGCTGTTTTTT. The chain has TRBV30 and TRBJ2-2; D uncertain. Germline assignment: CDR1 GTSNPN and CDR2 SVGIG (reference sequence). The CDR3 extends over 14 amino acids. Deletions cut 1 base from V and 0 bases from J, with 6 bases between.